What follows is one TCR beta chain and its context. No antigen is known for it. 5'RACE with constant-segment primers built TCRalpha and TCRbeta cDNA libraries with UMIs. TCRdb re-called the 5' RACE reads through MiXCR, storing one row per CDR3 protein. This sample carries around 430,000 distinct CDR3 sequences, approximately 15% of them seen once, and the ten largest clones take 20% to 25%. The data stem from a study of T-cell memory formation after mild COVID-19. As for the study in general: TCR clusters mostly belonged to single donors.

Trimming left V 1 base short and J 3 bases short, with 19 bases between. Per germline, CDR1 LGHNA and CDR2 YSLEER. The CDR3 consists of 17 residues. Whole-study results and caveats: Clones contracting over day 15 to 85 were CD4/CD8 balanced, with later expanders leaning CD4+.

This sequence joins TRBV4-3 and TRBJ2-7; D is perhaps TRBD1 (6 bases). The material sequenced was PBMCs or a T cell subset sorted from them (not recorded which). The clonotype originates from a man aged 18 to 29 who had mild COVID-19 (a few samples of this study predate the infection). Cell type and time point are not known. The CDR3 DNA sequence: TGCGCCAGCAGCCAAGCAGTCGGCAGGGGTGAGTTCTACGAGCAGTACTTC. Protein product: CASSQAVGRGEFYEQYF.